One sample yielded the 20 T cell receptor beta chains listed below, sequenced in a study of blood T cell repertoires in COVID-19. The method was immunoSEQ multiplex PCR; TCRdb's version includes in-frame clones alone and lacks a portion of them. This sample has approximately 170,000 clones; 84% occur once, and the top ten carry about 8%. Sequenced input: PBMCs or T cells enriched from blood (not recorded which). These receptors all stem from a woman aged 50 to 65 who had recovered from COVID-19.

This chain links TRBV6-5 with TRBJ1-5, with TRBD1 as a possible D gene (6 bases). This CDR3 region has 14 residues. V dropped 8 bases and J dropped 1 base, with 12 bases sitting between them. Per the germline V gene, CDR1 is MNHEY and CDR2 is SVGAGI. In nucleotides, the CDR3 is TGTGCCAGCCGGGACACCAACAGCAATCAGCCCCAGCATTTT. It translates to CASRDTNSNQPQHF.

Here the CDR3 reads CASHVQGPWPQHF. As DNA, the CDR3 is TGTGCCAGCCATGTACAGGGGCCATGGCCCCAGCATTTT. The chain has TRBV28 and TRBJ1-5; 7 bases line up with TRBD1. Germline lookup yields CDR1 MDHEN and CDR2 SYDVKM. The CDR3 has 13 residues. Trimming at V came to 8 bases and at J to 9 bases, leaving 10 bases not matched to a gene.

This chain's CDR3 is CASSPPGGIDTQYF. The CDR3 region has the DNA TGTGCCAGCTCACCACCCGGGGGAATCGATACGCAGTATTTT. The chain is built from TRBV18 and TRBJ2-3; tentatively, D is TRBD2 (6 bases). V was cut by 0 bases and J by 6 bases, with 10 bases left in between. Germline loops: CDR1 KGHSH, CDR2 LQKENI. The CDR3 sequence is 14 residues long.

V and J are TRBV6-6 and TRBJ1-3; D possibly corresponds to TRBD1 (5 bases). Germline values: CDR1 MNHNY, CDR2 SVGAGI (reference sequence). V lost 0 bases, J lost 4 bases, and 13 bases lay in between. This CDR3 contains 16 residues. The CDR3 is CASSYSLGAGGNTIYF. CDR3 DNA: TGTGCCAGCAGTTACTCGTTAGGGGCGGGGGGAAACACCATATATTTT.

The chain employs TRBV9 and TRBJ2-2, with D tentatively TRBD1 (6 bases). The CDR3 has 16 residues. Trimming took off 3 bases at V and 6 bases at J, with 18 bases between the two ends. Germline V lookup: CDR1 SGDLS, CDR2 YYNGEE. CDR3 residues: CASSARDMNPPGELFF. CDR3 sequence (DNA): TGTGCCAGCAGCGCCCGGGACATGAATCCCCCCGGGGAGCTGTTTTTT.

The V call is TRBV12-3 or TRBV12-4, the J call TRBJ2-7, with 7 bases identical to TRBD2. Losses at the gene ends were 7 bases for V and 2 bases for J; bases not matched to a gene: 5. The CDR3 is 13 residues long. CDR3 residues: CASTWGGAYEQYF. The CDR3 coding sequence is TGTGCCAGCACCTGGGGGGGAGCCTACGAGCAGTACTTC.

The rearrangement joins TRBV7-9 to TRBJ2-1, with 7 bases lining up with TRBD2. CDR3 length equals 16 residues. Looked up from germline, CDR1 is SEHNR and CDR2 is FQNEAQ (reference sequence). V lost 6 bases and J lost 2; bases outside the gene matches: 10. Written as DNA, the CDR3 is TGTGCCAGCAGACCGAGGCTAGCGGTTACCTACAATGAGCAGTTCTTC. This codes for CASRPRLAVTYNEQFF.

The chain employs TRBV18 and TRBJ1-2, with D perhaps matching TRBD1 (6 bases). CDR3 length: 15 amino acids. Germline V gene lookup returns CDR1 KGHSH and CDR2 LQKENI. V lost 6 bases to trimming and J lost 2 bases, with 16 bases between them. The CDR3 region is CASSLEQGLNYGYTF. As DNA, the CDR3 is TGTGCCAGCTCCCTCGAACAGGGATTGAACTATGGCTACACCTTC.

The chain employs TRBV18 and TRBJ1-1; maybe TRBD1 (6 bases). The V gene's germline CDR1 is KGHSH and CDR2 LQKENI. Trimming took 8 bases from V and 0 from J, leaving 19 bases between them. The CDR3 extends over 16 amino acids. CDR3 amino acids: CASAFTGISMNTEAFF. CDR3 DNA: TGTGCCAGCGCCTTTACAGGGATCAGTATGAACACTGAAGCTTTCTTT.

V and J are TRBV6-2 or TRBV6-3 and TRBJ1-1, with D unresolved. The CDR3 sequence is 14 residues long. Germline V gene data show CDR1 as MNHEY and CDR2 as SVGEGT. V lost 2 bases and J lost 1, with 8 bases in between. The chain's CDR3 is CASSYATPNTEAFF. The CDR3 DNA follows: TGTGCCAGCAGTTACGCGACTCCGAACACTGAAGCTTTCTTT.

In its sample, this clone was seen once. The chain is built from TRBV12-5 and TRBJ2-5, with a weak D call TRBD2 (6 bases). CDR3 length: 16 residues. V was trimmed by 5 bases and J by 0 bases, leaving 16 bases between them. Germline CDR1 is LGHNT and CDR2 is FRNRAP. In DNA, the CDR3 is TGTGCTAGTGGTAGCGGGTTGACGGCGAACCAAGAGACCCAGTACTTC. It specifies CASGSGLTANQETQYF.

Note on this clone: One end of the junction is discordant with germline, which a read error may explain. This chain links TRBV3-1 (or the pseudogene TRBV3-2) with TRBJ2-7; 7 bases line up with TRBD1. The CDR3 covers 12 residues. From germline, CDR1 is LGHDT and CDR2 YNNKEL (reference sequence). CDR3 residues: CASSRRTGGSVF. The CDR3 coding sequence is TGTGCCAGCAGCCGTAGGACAGGTGGGTCGGTCTTC.

In the case of this clone: The identical CDR3 is also encoded by other nucleotide sequences in the sample. The rearrangement uses TRBV7-9 and TRBJ1-5; D is uncertain. This CDR3 spans 14 amino acids. With 1 base removed from V and 6 bases from J, the gap between germline ends came to 10 bases. Per the germline V gene, CDR1 is SEHNR and CDR2 is FQNEAQ (reference sequence). The CDR3 loop is CASSLGGPVQPQHF. The DNA of the CDR3 is TGTGCCAGCAGCTTAGGAGGGCCCGTTCAGCCCCAGCATTTT.

This clone was counted only a few times. The rearrangement uses TRBV7-2 and TRBJ1-2; D perhaps matches TRBD1 (6 bases). The germline V gene encodes CDR1 SGHTA and CDR2 FQGNSA. V was pared by 0 bases and J by 6 bases, with 11 bases between. The CDR3 is 14 amino acids. In nucleotides, the CDR3 is TGTGCCAGCAGCTTAGCGGCAGGGGCAGATGGCTACACCTTC. This codes for CASSLAAGADGYTF.

This clone was counted once. V usage is TRBV7-2 and J usage is TRBJ1-5; TRBD1 matches 7 bases. The CDR3 consists of 16 residues. Germline CDR1 is SGHTA and CDR2 is FQGNSA. The V and J ends lost 5 bases and 3 bases, in that order; junction bases with no gene match: 10. The DNA of the CDR3 is TGTGCCAGCAGCGCAAGACAGGGTAGGAACAATCAGCCCCAGCATTTT. It yields the protein CASSARQGRNNQPQHF.

This clone was detected only once. The chain joins TRBV7-2 to TRBJ2-5; 7 bases line up with TRBD1. CDR1 and CDR2 from the germline V gene are SGHTA and FQGNSA. V gave up 5 bases and J gave up 12 bases; unmatched junction bases: 6. The CDR3 contains 11 residues. The CDR3 sequence: CASSPGQVKYF. CDR3 nucleotides: TGTGCCAGCAGCCCTGGACAGGTGAAGTACTTC.

The chain has TRBV3-1 (or the pseudogene TRBV3-2) and TRBJ1-6, with a possible D match to TRBD1 (5 bases). The germline V gene encodes CDR1 LGHDT and CDR2 YNNKEL (reference sequence). Deletions cut 3 bases from V and 7 bases from J, with 16 bases between. This CDR3 spans 16 amino acids. CDR3: CASSHHGGAENSPLHF. The CDR3 nucleotides are TGTGCCAGCAGCCACCACGGAGGGGCAGAAAATTCACCCCTCCACTTT.

In the case of this clone: Other DNA sequences within the sample encode an identical CDR3. The rearrangement joins TRBV27 to TRBJ1-6; 11 bases are a match to TRBD1. V dropped 6 bases and J dropped 9; count of bases not matched to a gene: 4. Germline loops: CDR1 MNHEY, CDR2 SMNVEV (reference sequence). The CDR3 contains 14 residues. DNA of the CDR3: TGTGCCAGCAGCCCCGGGACAGGGGGTTCACCCCTCCACTTT. This gives the protein CASSPGTGGSPLHF.

The chain combines TRBV4-2 with TRBJ2-3; no reliable D call. V gave up 0 bases and J gave up 4 bases, with 8 bases separating them. The CDR3 extends over 14 amino acids. Per the germline V gene, CDR1 is LGHNA and CDR2 is YNFKEQ. The CDR3, as DNA: TGTGCCAGCAGCCAAGAAGGTCGGGCAGATACGCAGTATTTT. This translates into CASSQEGRADTQYF.

The J gene is TRBJ2-1, the V gene TRBV7-2; TRBD2 is a possible D gene (5 bases). The CDR3 consists of 13 residues. Trimming took 3 bases from V and 9 from J, leaving 12 bases between them. Germline V gene sequence: CDR1 SGHTA, CDR2 FQGNSA. In DNA form, the CDR3 reads TGTGCCAGCAGCTTTGAGCGGATGGGTGAGCAGTTCTTC. Translating gives CASSFERMGEQFF.